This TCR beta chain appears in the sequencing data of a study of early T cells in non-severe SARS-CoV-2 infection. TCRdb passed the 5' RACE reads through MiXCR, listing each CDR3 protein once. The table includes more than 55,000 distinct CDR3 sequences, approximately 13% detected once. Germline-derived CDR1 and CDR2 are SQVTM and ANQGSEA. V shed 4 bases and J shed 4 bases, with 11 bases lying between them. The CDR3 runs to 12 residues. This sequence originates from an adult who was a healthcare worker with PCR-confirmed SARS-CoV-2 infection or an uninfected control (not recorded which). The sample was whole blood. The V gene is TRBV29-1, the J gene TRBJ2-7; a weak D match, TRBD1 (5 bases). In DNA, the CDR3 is TGCAGCGTTGTAGCAGGGATATACGAGCAGTACTTC. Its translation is CSVVAGIYEQYF.